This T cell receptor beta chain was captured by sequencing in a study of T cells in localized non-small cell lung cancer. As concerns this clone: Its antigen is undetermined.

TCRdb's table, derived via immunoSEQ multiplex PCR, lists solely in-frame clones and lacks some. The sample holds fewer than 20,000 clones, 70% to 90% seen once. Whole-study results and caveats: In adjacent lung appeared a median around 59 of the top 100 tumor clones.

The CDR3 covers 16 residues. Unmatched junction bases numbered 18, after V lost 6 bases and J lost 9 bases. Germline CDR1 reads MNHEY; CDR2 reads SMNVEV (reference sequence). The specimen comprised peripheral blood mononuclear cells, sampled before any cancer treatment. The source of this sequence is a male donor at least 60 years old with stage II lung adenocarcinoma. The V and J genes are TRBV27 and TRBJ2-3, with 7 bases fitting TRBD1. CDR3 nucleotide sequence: TGTGCCAGCAGAAACCACGGGACAGTTTCGTCAAAGACGCAGTATTTT. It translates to CASRNHGTVSSKTQYF.